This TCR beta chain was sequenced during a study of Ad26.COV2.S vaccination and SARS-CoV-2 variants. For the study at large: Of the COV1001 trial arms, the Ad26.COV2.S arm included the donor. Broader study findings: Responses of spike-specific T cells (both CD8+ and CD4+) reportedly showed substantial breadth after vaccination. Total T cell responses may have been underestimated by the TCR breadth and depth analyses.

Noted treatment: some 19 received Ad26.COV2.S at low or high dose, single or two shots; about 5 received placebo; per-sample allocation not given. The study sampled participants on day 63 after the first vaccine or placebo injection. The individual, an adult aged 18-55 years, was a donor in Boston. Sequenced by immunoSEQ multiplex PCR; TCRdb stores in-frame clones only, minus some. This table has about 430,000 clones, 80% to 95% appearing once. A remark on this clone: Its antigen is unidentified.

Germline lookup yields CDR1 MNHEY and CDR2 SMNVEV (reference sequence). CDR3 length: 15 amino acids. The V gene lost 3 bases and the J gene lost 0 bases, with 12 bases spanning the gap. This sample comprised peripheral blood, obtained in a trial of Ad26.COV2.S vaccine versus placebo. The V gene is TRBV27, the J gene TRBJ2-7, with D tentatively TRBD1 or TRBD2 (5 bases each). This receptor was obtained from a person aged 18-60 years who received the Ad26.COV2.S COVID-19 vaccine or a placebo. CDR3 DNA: TGTGCCAGCAGTTTTGATCAGGGAGCCTCCTACGAGCAGTACTTC. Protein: CASSFDQGASYEQYF.